This TCR beta chain came from a study of blood T cell repertoires in COVID-19. Clones were read by immunoSEQ multiplex PCR, and TCRdb kept only the in-frame ones, dropping some. The sample includes some 290,000 clones, almost 90% of them seen just once. The germline CDR1 and CDR2 sequences are SGHDT and YYEEEE. Trimming removed 2 bases from V and 5 bases from J, with 11 bases in between. This CDR3 comprises 13 residues. V gene TRBV5-6 combines with J gene TRBJ2-7; D is unresolved. The sequenced material came from peripheral blood. The clonotype was recovered from a woman aged 25-40 years with COVID-19, enrolled during active disease. As DNA, the CDR3 is TGTGCCAGCAGCTTAAACGGGTTCGACGAGCAGTACTTC. Its protein product is CASSLNGFDEQYF.